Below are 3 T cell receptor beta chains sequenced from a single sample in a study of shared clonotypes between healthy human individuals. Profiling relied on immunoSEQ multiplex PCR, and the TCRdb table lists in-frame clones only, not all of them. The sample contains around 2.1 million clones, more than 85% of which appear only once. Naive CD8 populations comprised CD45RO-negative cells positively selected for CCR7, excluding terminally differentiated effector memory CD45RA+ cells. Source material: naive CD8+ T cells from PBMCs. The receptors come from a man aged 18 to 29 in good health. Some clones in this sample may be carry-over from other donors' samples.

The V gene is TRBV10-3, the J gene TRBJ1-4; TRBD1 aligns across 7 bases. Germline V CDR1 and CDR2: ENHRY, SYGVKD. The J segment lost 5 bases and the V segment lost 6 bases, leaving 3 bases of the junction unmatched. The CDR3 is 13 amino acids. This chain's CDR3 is CAIRTGVNEKLFF. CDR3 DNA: TGTGCCATCAGAACAGGGGTGAATGAAAAACTGTTTTTT.

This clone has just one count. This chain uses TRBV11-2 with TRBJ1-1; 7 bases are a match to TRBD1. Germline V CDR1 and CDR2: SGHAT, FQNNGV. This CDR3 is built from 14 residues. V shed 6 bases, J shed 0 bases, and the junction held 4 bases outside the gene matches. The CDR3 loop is CASSMGQLNTEAFF. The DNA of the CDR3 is TGTGCCAGCAGTATGGGACAGTTGAACACTGAAGCTTTCTTT.

The CDR3 region has the DNA TGTGCCAGCAGTTCTACAACCGACAGGACTAGCACAGATACGCAGTATTTT. Translation: CASSSTTDRTSTDTQYF. J is TRBJ2-3 and V is TRBV27; the D gene is possibly TRBD1 (6 bases). Looked up from germline, CDR1 is MNHEY and CDR2 is SMNVEV (reference sequence). V was clipped by 4 bases and J by 0 bases, with 17 bases between them. This CDR3 region has 17 residues.